This record looks at one T cell receptor (beta chain) sequence and its context. The clone's antigen remains unknown. One base away there is no much larger clone; base qualities are not given. This entry comes from a study of cytomegalovirus exposure and HLA in healthy donors listed by TCRdb under 2017. A note on the overall study: A later analysis indicated that the 95 to 150 validation repertoires were generated on the platform also employed for the roughly 730 repertoires of the first cohort. The aim of the study was to test whether cataloging public T cell receptors could identify signatures of past pathogen exposure. A separate validation cohort of approximately 120 different subjects was used in addition to the roughly 620-subject first cohort. To predict cytomegalovirus infection status, the study combined high-throughput TCR immunosequencing, statistical association of individual TCRs with disease status, and machine learning. Broad study findings and their caveats: Of the cluster scores, approximately 94% were above 0 in a later analysis, which found that TCRs clustered in the first cohort also tended to co-occur in the approximately 130 validation repertoires. Cytomegalovirus status was reported to be diagnosed by the classifier with high specificity and sensitivity in both the original and validation cohorts. A later analysis lacked HLA typing for the validation cohort, so it scored co-occurrence in that cohort across all 120 repertoires. In vitro tests confirmed that a few of the cytomegalovirus-associated TCR beta chains recognize cytomegalovirus antigens. In the study, 150 to 200 TCR beta chains were listed as associated with cytomegalovirus. Across donors, most TCR sequences were observed very rarely, whereas some public TCRs were present in many individuals. It was suggested by the authors that the approach could potentially be generalized to other disease states and immunological phenotypes.

Preparation of the library involved the immunoSEQ multiplex PCR assay. In the source study's methods: A statistical classification framework was built to diagnose cytomegalovirus status from the catalog of TCR beta chain sequences. TCRdb stores this immuneACCESS table with in-frame sequences only. Part of the clones is absent; in the studies checked, under half of the shortfall reflects unresolved V genes, and no reason is known for the rest. V and J calls plus clone size are reproduced from that table; the DNA served to infer D and trimming. The sample profile shows 250,000 to 400,000 clones; 88% of them were found once. The ten largest clonotypes hold 0.9% to 1% of the sample. Donors formed part of the validation cohort, which comprised about 120 subjects and was distinct from the first cohort of under 800 subjects. The CDR3 measures 16 amino acids from cysteine to phenylalanine. The DNA shown is the 48-base CDR3, in frame from base 1. Based on the germline V gene, the CDR1 and CDR2 sequences are LGHNA and YSLEER. V lost 5 bases and J lost 6 bases, and the count of bases not matched to a germline gene is 9.

The chain joins TRBV4-3 to TRBJ2-2, with 10 bases matching TRBD1. What was sequenced was PBMCs. This receptor was obtained from a man younger than 40 in good health and CMV-seronegative. The sequence in DNA is TGCGCCAGCAGCTTTCTGACAGGGGGCGCAGCCGGGGAGCTGTTTTTT. It translates to CASSFLTGGAAGELFF.